This passage covers 30 T cell receptor beta chains from one sample sequenced in a study of cytomegalovirus exposure and HLA in healthy donors. The study ran its PCR with 60 Vbeta and 13 Jbeta primers. Method: immunoSEQ multiplex PCR; TCRdb's copy keeps in-frame clones and lacks some. Of about 160,000 clones detected, around four fifths appear once; the ten largest clones hold about 1.9%. Material: PBMCs. The receptors originated from a female donor in good health and CMV-seronegative.

In its sample, this clone was seen once. This chain joins TRBV11-2 and TRBJ2-2; 9 bases map to TRBD1. The CDR3 is 16 amino acids. Germline CDR1 and CDR2: SGHAT and FQNNGV. J was trimmed by 4 bases and V by 5 bases; bases with no gene match: 8. In DNA, the CDR3 is TGTGCCAGCAGCCCCGAACAGGGGGCCCTCACCGGGGAGCTGTTTTTT. Protein product: CASSPEQGALTGELFF.

As regards this clone: Other DNA sequences in this specimen translate into the identical CDR3. The chain uses TRBV2 and TRBJ1-4; 7 bases line up with TRBD1. The J segment lost 7 bases and the V segment lost 4 bases, leaving 3 bases of the junction unmatched. The CDR3 has 13 residues. Germline V lookup: CDR1 SNHLY, CDR2 FYNNEI. The CDR3 DNA sequence: TGTGCCAGCAGTGGACAGGGCGTTGAAAAACTGTTTTTT. This gives the protein CASSGQGVEKLFF.

The chain combines TRBV5-6 with TRBJ1-2; 8 positions agree with TRBD1. Germline-derived CDR1 and CDR2 are SGHDT and YYEEEE. With 0 bases clipped from V and 8 bases from J, the junction kept 9 bases outside the gene matches. CDR3 length: 15 amino acids. DNA of the CDR3: TGTGCCAGCAGCTTGGTACCGGACAGGGCTTTCGGCTACACCTTC. It yields the protein CASSLVPDRAFGYTF.

The chain joins TRBV10-2 to TRBJ1-2, with TRBD1 matching over 8 bases. From germline, CDR1 is WSHSY and CDR2 SAAADI. The CDR3 extends over 12 amino acids. V shed 6 bases, J shed 6 bases, and the junction held 3 bases outside the gene matches. CDR3: CASSRQGNGYTF. CDR3 nucleotide sequence: TGCGCCAGCAGCCGACAGGGGAATGGCTACACCTTC.

As regards this clone: One end of the junction fails to match germline, which may point to a read error. The chain recombines TRBV5-1 with TRBJ1-3; TRBD1 agrees at 7 bases. The CDR3 has 14 residues. Germline values: CDR1 SGHRS, CDR2 YFSETQ. The CDR3: CASSRGQVDAYPTF. CDR3 bases: TGCGCCAGCAGTCGTGGACAGGTCGACGCCTACCCGACTTTT.

The gene calls are TRBV7-2 and TRBJ1-4, with 11 nucleotides matching TRBD1. The length of the CDR3 is 19 residues. The germline gives CDR1 SGHTA, CDR2 FQGNSA. Germline trimming cut 1 base from V and 0 bases from J; bases unmatched to any gene: 7. The CDR3 DNA sequence: TGTGCCAGCAGCTTAGTACGGGACAGGGGGAGGGCAACTAATGAAAAACTGTTTTTT. This sequence encodes CASSLVRDRGRATNEKLFF.

This sequence joins TRBV5-1 and TRBJ2-3; 9 bases line up with TRBD2. Trimming at V came to 2 bases and at J to 3 bases, leaving 4 bases not matched to a gene. This CDR3 region has 15 residues. The germline V gene has CDR1 SGHRS and CDR2 YFSETQ. CDR3 region: CASSFLAGETDTQYF. Written as DNA, the CDR3 is TGCGCCAGCAGCTTCTTAGCGGGAGAAACAGATACGCAGTATTTT.

The V call is TRBV30, the J call TRBJ1-1; 10 nucleotides line up with TRBD1. There are 13 residues in the CDR3. V shed 2 bases, J shed 6 bases, and the junction held 3 bases outside the gene matches. The germline V gene has CDR1 GTSNPN and CDR2 SVGIG (reference sequence). The CDR3 nucleotides read TGTGCCTGGAGTAATGACAGGGGGCCTGAAGCTTTCTTT. Its protein product is CAWSNDRGPEAFF.

CDR3 nucleotide sequence: TGTGCCAGTAGGGCGATCAGGGGAATGCGTGGAAACACCATATATTTT. Residues: CASRAIRGMRGNTIYF. The chain couples TRBV19 to TRBJ1-3; the D gene is possibly TRBD1 (6 bases). Germline CDR1 reads LNHDA; CDR2 reads SQIVND (reference sequence). The CDR3 loop spans 16 amino acids. V was cut by 6 bases and J by 3 bases, with 18 bases left in between.

The chain links TRBV9 to TRBJ2-3; unclear D gene. V lost 2 bases, J lost 1 base, and 5 bases lay in between. This CDR3 is built from 13 residues. CDR1 SGDLS and CDR2 YYNGEE come from the germline V gene. The CDR3 protein is CASSVQGTDTQYF. In DNA form, the CDR3 reads TGTGCCAGCAGCGTCCAGGGCACAGATACGCAGTATTTT.

The chain has TRBV29-1 and TRBJ2-2, with 8 bases fitting TRBD1. This CDR3 region has 12 residues. The ends lost 7 bases at V and 4 bases at J; junction bases unmatched: 2. The V gene's germline CDR1 is SQVTM and CDR2 ANQGSEA. CDR3 protein: CSATGGTGELFF. Written as DNA, the CDR3 is TGCAGCGCTACAGGGGGCACCGGGGAGCTGTTTTTT.

This sequence joins TRBV5-4 and TRBJ2-7; D perhaps matches TRBD2 (5 bases). Germline assignment: CDR1 SGHNT and CDR2 YYREEE (reference sequence). Trimming shortened V by 4 bases and J by 5 bases, and 19 bases separated the two germline ends. The CDR3 is 15 amino acids. CDR3 sequence reads: CASSDKTGFQDEQYF. The CDR3 bases are TGTGCCAGCAGCGACAAGACGGGGTTTCAAGACGAGCAGTACTTC. Full variable domain (outside the CDR3, taken from reference TRBV5-4 and TRBJ2-7): ETGVTQSPTHLIKTRGQQVTLRCSSQSGHNTVSWYQQALGQGPQFIFQYYREEENGRGNFPPRFSGLQFPNYSSELNVNALELDDSALYLCASSDKTGFQDEQYFGPGTRLTVT.

The V and J genes are TRBV21-1 and TRBJ2-5; the D call in the table, TRBD2, was not verified against the DNA. TRBV21-1 constitutes a pseudogene. The CDR3 is 14 amino acids. This chain's CDR3 is CASSKGRLAGEAHF. The CDR3 region has the DNA TGTGCCAGCAGCAAAGGCAGGTTAGCGGGGGAAGCGCACTTC.

CDR3 bases: TGTGCCAGCAGCTTGGCAGGGGTTGGGTACGAGCAGTACTTC. Protein product: CASSLAGVGYEQYF. The chain links TRBV5-5 to TRBJ2-7, with D possibly TRBD1 on 6 matching bases. The length of the CDR3 is 14 residues. In germline, CDR1 is SGHKS, CDR2 YYEKEE (reference sequence). V was trimmed by 0 bases and J by 4 bases, leaving 11 bases between them.

This clone has a single count. The chain employs TRBV19 and TRBJ2-5; 10 bases align to TRBD2. The germline CDR1 and CDR2 sequences are LNHDA and SQIVND (reference sequence). This CDR3 comprises 16 residues. The trim removed 1 base at V and 1 base at J, leaving 3 bases unmatched. CDR3 sequence (DNA): TGTGCCAGTAGTATAGGGCTAGCGGGGGTCCAAGAGACCCAGTACTTC. This gives the protein CASSIGLAGVQETQYF.

This chain links TRBV30 with TRBJ1-2, with 9 bases matching TRBD1. The V segment lost 2 bases and the J segment 4 bases; nucleotides outside the gene matches: 8. This CDR3 spans 15 amino acids. Germline values: CDR1 GTSNPN, CDR2 SVGIG (reference sequence). The CDR3 nucleotides read TGTGCCTGGAGTAAAACCGGGACAGGGAGCTATGGCTACACCTTC. It yields the protein CAWSKTGTGSYGYTF.

The chain recombines TRBV28 with TRBJ2-7; TRBD1 matches at 8 bases. Per germline, CDR1 MDHEN and CDR2 SYDVKM. V gave up 6 bases and J gave up 1 base; unmatched junction bases: 8. The CDR3 loop spans 15 amino acids. The chain's CDR3 is CASRESGQGSYEQYF. As DNA, the CDR3 is TGTGCCAGCAGAGAAAGCGGACAGGGATCCTACGAGCAGTACTTC.

The V and J genes are TRBV30 and TRBJ1-4; 7 nucleotides match TRBD1. Per germline, CDR1 GTSNPN and CDR2 SVGIG (reference sequence). V was clipped by 1 base and J by 0 bases; unmatched bases: 2. The CDR3 runs 15 residues. The DNA for the CDR3 is TGTGCCTGGAGTGCTCAGGGGGCAACTAATGAAAAACTGTTTTTT. Translated, it gives CAWSAQGATNEKLFF.

The genes are TRBV30 and TRBJ1-2; 9 bases map to TRBD1. CDR1 GTSNPN and CDR2 SVGIG come from the germline V gene (reference sequence). Trimming removed 8 bases from V and 4 bases from J; junction bases left unmatched: 2. This CDR3 comprises 11 residues. CDR3: CALDRGYGYTF. The CDR3, as DNA: TGTGCCCTGGACAGGGGCTATGGCTACACCTTC.

This clone was detected only a few times. The chain carries TRBV19 and TRBJ2-7; TRBD2 is a possible D gene (7 bases). Trimming stripped 3 bases from V and 4 bases from J, with 10 bases between. Germline CDR1 reads LNHDA; CDR2 reads SQIVND (reference sequence). CDR3 length: 13 amino acids. The CDR3 loop is CASSIEGGYEQYF. In DNA, the CDR3 is TGTGCCAGTAGTATCGAGGGGGGGTACGAGCAGTACTTC.

Written as DNA, the CDR3 is TGTGCCAGCAGCGCGAGGACAGGGGGCCCAGGGGAGCTGTTTTTT. As protein: CASSARTGGPGELFF. The chain couples TRBV9 to TRBJ2-2, with 11 bases that match TRBD1. V was pared by 3 bases and J by 8 bases, with 6 bases of the junction left unmatched. The CDR3 totals 15 residues. Germline lookup yields CDR1 SGDLS and CDR2 YYNGEE.

The chain employs TRBV7-6 and TRBJ2-7, with TRBD1 identical over 10 bases. Per germline, CDR1 SGHVS and CDR2 FNYEAQ. V lost 4 bases, J lost 4 bases, and 4 bases stayed unmatched. The CDR3 is made up of 14 amino acids. CDR3 protein: CASSSRQGAYEQYF. The CDR3 nucleotides are TGTGCCAGCAGCTCCCGACAGGGGGCGTACGAGCAGTACTTC.

The V call is TRBV20-1, the J call TRBJ1-2; D perhaps matches TRBD1 (6 bases). The CDR3 is made up of 11 amino acids. The germline CDR1 and CDR2 sequences are DFQATT and SNEGSKA (reference sequence). The CDR3 DNA sequence: TGCAGCGCGGGGGGCAACTATGGCTACACCTTC. It is translated as CSAGGNYGYTF.

The rearrangement joins TRBV11-2 to TRBJ2-2; 9 bases are shared with TRBD2. Germline V CDR1 and CDR2: SGHAT, FQNNGV. Trimming removed 4 bases from V and 6 bases from J; junction bases left unmatched: 9. The CDR3 runs 16 residues. CDR3 sequence reads: CASSSPLAGVAGELFF. CDR3 coding DNA: TGTGCCAGCAGCTCCCCTTTAGCGGGGGTTGCCGGGGAGCTGTTTTTT. Using reference TRBV11-2 and TRBJ2-2 for the parts outside the CDR3, the full variable domain is EAGVAQSPRYKIIEKRQSVAFWCNPISGHATLYWYQQILGQGPKLLIQFQNNGVVDDSQLPKDRFSAERLKGVDSTLKIQPAKLEDSAVYLCASSSPLAGVAGELFFGEGSRLTVL.

Points on this clone: The CDR3 ends on some other residue instead of the conserved phenylalanine or tryptophan, so this is likely a read error. V is TRBV10-3 and J is TRBJ1-2; 10 nucleotides match TRBD1. The CDR3 spans 14 residues. Germline V gene sequence: CDR1 ENHRY, CDR2 SYGVKD. With V trimmed by 6 bases and J by 2 bases, 3 bases remained unmatched. CDR3 sequence (DNA): TGTGCCATCAGGAGACAGGGGGCGAACTATGGCTACACCCTC. Encoded protein: CAIRRQGANYGYTL.

The table lists this clone with a few counts. V usage is TRBV30 and J usage is TRBJ1-5; 7 positions agree with TRBD1. Germline trimming cut 2 bases from V and 3 bases from J; bases unmatched to any gene: 7. Germline assignment: CDR1 GTSNPN and CDR2 SVGIG (reference sequence). CDR3 length: 15 residues. CDR3 DNA sequence: TGTGCCTGGAGTAAGACAGGGATTGACAATCAGCCCCAGCATTTT. The encoded protein is CAWSKTGIDNQPQHF.

The chain is built from TRBV9 and TRBJ2-1, with 9 bases aligning to TRBD1. The germline CDR1 and CDR2 sequences are SGDLS and YYNGEE. There are 17 residues in the CDR3. The ends lost 3 bases at V and 5 bases at J; junction bases unmatched: 12. CDR3 nucleotide sequence: TGTGCCAGCAGCGATGCCGGGACAGGGTTCGGGAACAATGAGCAGTTCTTC. Protein product: CASSDAGTGFGNNEQFF.

A few counts support this clone. The chain uses TRBV5-8 and TRBJ2-7, with D uncertain. CDR3 size: 11 residues. Trimming left V 2 bases short and J 4 bases short, with 4 bases between. CDR1 and CDR2 (germline): SGHTS, YDEGEE. The CDR3 sequence is CASSFIYEQYF. Here the CDR3 DNA reads TGTGCCAGCAGCTTTATTTACGAGCAGTACTTC.

This rearrangement joins TRBV6-1 to TRBJ2-7; 9 nucleotides line up with TRBD2. The V segment lost 7 bases and the J segment 3 bases; nucleotides outside the gene matches: 10. The germline V gene encodes CDR1 MNHNS and CDR2 SASEGT. The CDR3 length is 15 residues. CDR3 sequence (DNA): TGTGCCAGCATCCAGCTCGCGGGAGGGCTCTACGAGCAGTACTTC. Translation gives CASIQLAGGLYEQYF.

This clone was found a few times. V is TRBV7-8 and J is TRBJ2-1, with TRBD2 matching 7 bases. Per the germline V gene, CDR1 is SGHVS and CDR2 is FQNEAQ. The CDR3 spans 13 residues. V lost 4 bases to trimming and J lost 14 bases; unmatched junction nucleotides: 11. DNA for the CDR3: TGTGCCAGCAGCTCCAACGCCGGCGGGGGTGAGTTCTTC. This sequence encodes CASSSNAGGGEFF.